Listed here are 22 T cell receptor beta chains from one sample, sequenced in a study of cytomegalovirus exposure and HLA in healthy donors. The PCR used 60 Vbeta and 13 Jbeta primers. Data came from immunoSEQ multiplex PCR; TCRdb stores just in-frame clones and leaves some out. The table records 120,000 to 150,000 clones, approximately 79% of them present only once. Sample: PBMCs. Receptor source: a woman in her forties in good health and CMV-seropositive.

A word on this clone: Other DNA variants within this sample encode the same CDR3. This chain connects TRBV18 to TRBJ1-1, with no clear D. The CDR3 totals 13 residues. Between the trimmed V and J ends, which lost 1 base and 1 base, there was a span of 4 bases. The germline V gene has CDR1 KGHSH and CDR2 LQKENI. The CDR3: CASSPRGNTEAFF. In DNA, the CDR3 is TGTGCCAGCTCACCACGCGGGAACACTGAAGCTTTCTTT. The entire variable domain, with the rest obtained from reference TRBV18 and TRBJ1-1, is as follows: NAGVMQNPRHLVRRRGQEARLRCSPMKGHSHVYWYRQLPEEGLKFMVYLQKENIIDESGMPKERFSAEFPKEGPSILRIQQVVRGDSAAYFCASSPRGNTEAFFGQGTRLTVV.

The chain has TRBV10-1 and TRBJ1-1; 12 bases are a match to TRBD1. J was trimmed by 5 bases and V by 5 bases; bases with no gene match: 6. Germline V gene sequence: CDR1 WNHNN, CDR2 SYGVQD (reference sequence). The CDR3 contains 15 residues. CDR3 residues: CASSRDRGPGTEAFF. The CDR3 coding sequence is TGCGCCAGCAGTCGGGACAGGGGGCCCGGGACTGAAGCTTTCTTT.

This rearrangement joins TRBV27 to TRBJ1-4; perhaps TRBD1 as D (5 bases). Trimming removed 8 bases at V and 4 bases at J, with 20 bases between. There are 16 residues in the CDR3. Germline loops: CDR1 MNHEY, CDR2 SMNVEV (reference sequence). CDR3 nucleotides: TGTGCCAGCTCCCCCTCCCGCCCGGGGGATAATGAAAAACTGTTTTTT. It is translated as CASSPSRPGDNEKLFF. The complete variable domain, with remaining parts taken from reference TRBV27 and TRBJ1-4, reads EAQVTQNPRYLITVTGKKLTVTCSQNMNHEYMSWYRQDPGLGLRQIYYSMNVEVTDKGDVPEGYKVSRKEKRNFPLILESPSPNQTSLYFCASSPSRPGDNEKLFFGSGTQLSVL.

This sequence joins TRBV18 and TRBJ2-3; TRBD2 aligns across 11 bases. CDR3 size: 15 residues. CDR1 and CDR2 from the germline V gene are KGHSH and LQKENI. V lost 4 bases to trimming and J lost 6 bases; unmatched junction nucleotides: 6. The CDR3 region has the DNA TGTGCCAGCTCACTAAGACTAGCGGGGACGGATACGCAGTATTTT. Translated, it gives CASSLRLAGTDTQYF.

The chain is built from TRBV12-5 and TRBJ1-1, with a tentative D call TRBD1 (5 bases). The CDR3 consists of 14 residues. Germline V lookup: CDR1 LGHNT, CDR2 FRNRAP. Between the trimmed V and J ends, which lost 2 bases and 7 bases, there was a span of 14 bases. The CDR3 is CASGLSGAGSEAFF. In nucleotides, the CDR3 is TGTGCTAGTGGTTTGAGTGGGGCGGGGAGTGAAGCTTTCTTT.

The V call is TRBV19, the J call TRBJ2-2; perhaps TRBD2 as D (7 bases). The CDR3 has 19 amino acids. V lost 10 bases to trimming and J lost 0 bases, with 27 bases between them. Per germline, CDR1 LNHDA and CDR2 SQIVND (reference sequence). The CDR3 coding sequence is TGTGCCACCAACACCCTCCCCCGTGGCGGGGGCTCGAACACCGGGGAGCTGTTTTTT. Its protein is CATNTLPRGGGSNTGELFF.

The DNA of the CDR3 is TGTGCCAGCAAAACAGGGGGCAATCAGCCCCAGCATTTT. As protein: CASKTGGNQPQHF. The V call is TRBV28, the J call TRBJ1-5; TRBD1 aligns across 7 bases. Germline CDR1 and CDR2: MDHEN and SYDVKM. The CDR3 has 13 residues. V lost 7 bases and J lost 2; bases outside the gene matches: 2.

The chain is built from TRBV10-3 and TRBJ1-1; TRBD1 matches 7 bases. V shed 5 bases, J shed 3 bases, and the junction held 3 bases outside the gene matches. The CDR3 extends over 13 amino acids. The germline V gene encodes CDR1 ENHRY and CDR2 SYGVKD. CDR3 in DNA: TGTGCCATCAGTCAGGGGGGATACACTGAAGCTTTCTTT. It codes for CAISQGGYTEAFF.

A note on this clone: The junction shows a germline mismatch at one end, possibly a read error. The chain recombines TRBV7-9 with TRBJ1-2; D gene uncertain. This CDR3 is 14 amino acids long. Germline V gene lookup returns CDR1 SEHNR and CDR2 FQNEAQ (reference sequence). CDR3 coding DNA: TGTTCCAGCAGCTTTCCACAGACGTTGGTTGGCTACACCTTC. Its translation: CSSSFPQTLVGYTF.

The genes are TRBV11-2 and TRBJ2-6; weak D call: TRBD2 (5 bases). CDR1 is SGHAT, CDR2 FQNNGV, per germline. Trimming took off 2 bases at V and 2 bases at J, with 16 bases between the two ends. The CDR3 spans 18 residues. The CDR3, as DNA: TGTGCCAGCAGCTTATTTTTCCGGGAACCAGCTGGGGCCAACGTCCTGACTTTC. It specifies CASSLFFREPAGANVLTF.

CDR3 bases: TGTGCCAGCAGCTTGGACAGGACCAACTATGGCTACACCTTC. As protein: CASSLDRTNYGYTF. This chain uses TRBV7-9 with TRBJ1-2, with 7 positions matching TRBD1. V gave up 3 bases and J gave up 2 bases; unmatched junction bases: 3. This CDR3 is built from 14 residues. From germline, CDR1 is SEHNR and CDR2 FQNEAQ (reference sequence). Full variable domain (rest looked up from reference TRBV7-9 and TRBJ1-2): DTGVSQNPRHKITKRGQNVTFRCDPISEHNRLYWYRQTLGQGPEFLTYFQNEAQLEKSRLLSDRFSAERPKGSFSTLEIQRTEQGDSAMYLCASSLDRTNYGYTFGSGTRLTVV.

A word on this clone: Its ends do not fully match the called genes, so a read error is possible. The chain combines TRBV6-1 with TRBJ2-1; D possibly corresponds to TRBD2 (5 bases). This CDR3 spans 14 amino acids. Germline values: CDR1 MNHNS, CDR2 SASEGT. The CDR3 DNA follows: TGTGCCAGCAGACGGACTGCTACTAACAATGGGCAGTTCTTC. Its translation: CASRRTATNNGQFF.

This clone was counted a single time. The V and J genes are TRBV5-1 and TRBJ2-2, with D perhaps matching TRBD2 (5 bases). Trimming stripped 1 base from V and 4 bases from J, with 14 bases between. CDR1 and CDR2 from the germline V gene are SGHRS and YFSETQ. The CDR3 is 16 amino acids. The CDR3 nucleotides read TGCGCCAGCAGCTTGACTTCCAGCGGACCCACCGGGGAGCTGTTTTTT. Protein: CASSLTSSGPTGELFF.

The chain joins TRBV2 to TRBJ2-3, with a possible D match to TRBD2 (6 bases). Per the germline V gene, CDR1 is SNHLY and CDR2 is FYNNEI. Trimming removed 7 bases from V and 1 base from J, with 12 bases in between. The CDR3 is 14 amino acids. In DNA, the CDR3 is TGTGCCAGCAATAGGGACTGGGGCACAGATACGCAGTATTTT. Its translation: CASNRDWGTDTQYF.

This chain connects TRBV29-1 to TRBJ1-2; 9 bases fit TRBD1. With V trimmed by 5 bases and J by 8 bases, 12 bases remained unmatched. The CDR3 loop spans 14 amino acids. Per germline, CDR1 SQVTM and CDR2 ANQGSEA. CDR3 nucleotides: TGCAGCGTTTCCTCCCCAGACAGGGGGACCGGCTACACCTTC. This sequence encodes CSVSSPDRGTGYTF.

V is TRBV5-5 and J is TRBJ2-7, with a possible D match to TRBD1 (6 bases). The CDR3 loop spans 14 amino acids. V was cut by 4 bases and J by 3 bases, with 14 bases left in between. Germline V gives CDR1 SGHKS, CDR2 YYEKEE (reference sequence). In nucleotides, the CDR3 is TGTGCCAGCAGCCCTCCCGGGACATACTACGAGCAGTACTTC. This encodes CASSPPGTYYEQYF.

The chain uses TRBV6-1 and TRBJ1-3; D is unresolved. The CDR3 consists of 13 residues. V shed 6 bases and J shed 0 bases, with 6 bases lying between them. Germline assignment: CDR1 MNHNS and CDR2 SASEGT. For the CDR3, the DNA is TGTGCCAGCAGGGCAGGCTCTGGAAACACCATATATTTT. It is translated as CASRAGSGNTIYF.

This clone came up a few times. This chain uses TRBV29-1 with TRBJ2-5, with D possibly being TRBD2 (6 bases). This CDR3 has 12 amino acids. CDR1 SQVTM and CDR2 ANQGSEA come from the germline V gene. V was trimmed by 4 bases and J by 4 bases, leaving 10 bases between them. The CDR3 spells CSVVVGGETQYF. DNA of the CDR3: TGCAGCGTTGTCGTCGGGGGAGAGACCCAGTACTTC.

The V and J genes are TRBV19 and TRBJ2-7, with TRBD2 matching over 9 bases. This CDR3 is built from 16 residues. Germline assignment: CDR1 LNHDA and CDR2 SQIVND (reference sequence). Trimming at V came to 1 base and at J to 1 base, leaving 5 bases not matched to a gene. CDR3: CASSIGGLAASYEQYF. As DNA, the CDR3 is TGTGCCAGTAGTATAGGGGGACTAGCCGCTTCCTACGAGCAGTACTTC.

The chain recombines TRBV19 with TRBJ2-5, with a weak D call TRBD2 (5 bases). CDR3 size: 15 residues. Germline V gives CDR1 LNHDA, CDR2 SQIVND (reference sequence). Trimming stripped 0 bases from V and 5 bases from J, with 13 bases between. The CDR3 nucleotides read TGTGCCAGTAGTATAGATTCAGGACTCGGGGAGACCCAGTACTTC. Protein product: CASSIDSGLGETQYF.

This clone was picked up a small number of times. The rearrangement uses TRBV2 and TRBJ2-1, with TRBD2 matching 10 bases. Per the germline V gene, CDR1 is SNHLY and CDR2 is FYNNEI. The CDR3 runs to 14 residues. V lost 6 bases, J lost 10 bases, and 9 bases stayed unmatched. As DNA, the CDR3 is TGTGCCAGCAGGCCGAGACTAGCGGGCGGAGAGCAGTTCTTC. It translates to CASRPRLAGGEQFF.

The V call is TRBV9, the J call TRBJ2-5; a weak D match, TRBD2 (5 bases). Between the trimmed V and J ends, which lost 3 bases and 2 bases, there was a span of 11 bases. This CDR3 has 14 residues. The germline V gene has CDR1 SGDLS and CDR2 YYNGEE. The CDR3 DNA reads TGTGCCAGCAGCGCTGGGAGTAATCAAGAGACCCAGTACTTC. Protein sequence: CASSAGSNQETQYF.